This T cell receptor beta chain was documented in a study of cytotoxic CD8 clonotypes in ibrutinib-treated CLL. About the research overall: Investigators reported approximately 25 partial and 2 complete responses; after median around 63 months, about 15 patients remained remitted and about 12 progressed.

This clone appeared a few times. Profiling relied on immunoSEQ multiplex PCR, and the TCRdb table lists in-frame clones only, not all of them. The sample has approximately 200,000 clones; over 55% are singletons. The CDR3 sequence is 15 residues long. V lost 5 bases, J lost 3 bases, and 16 bases lay in between. Germline lookup yields CDR1 LNHDA and CDR2 SQIVND (reference sequence). This sequence joins TRBV19 and TRBJ2-5, with D possibly TRBD1 on 6 matching bases. This specimen consisted of PBMCs, obtained after 24 months of ibrutinib treatment. This TCR derives from a human donor with chronic lymphocytic leukemia. In DNA, the CDR3 is TGTGCCAGTAGTGACCGTCCGGACAGCAAAGAGACCCAGTACTTC. Translation: CASSDRPDSKETQYF.